This TCR beta chain is from a study of beta chain features in type 1 diabetes. V trimming: 7 bases; J trimming: 1 base; junction bases outside the gene matches: 4. Germline V lookup: CDR1 SNHLY, CDR2 FYNNEI. The CDR3 sequence is 14 residues long. A word on this clone: Its specificity is not known.

General study results and limits: Whether TCRB rearrangement is influenced by HLA type went unresolved here. Moderate yet significant TCRB CDR3 shortening was seen in Type 1 diabetes patients in all four CD4+ subsets.

Sorted CD4+ subsets: naive, central memory, regulatory, stem cell-like memory (CD45RO/CCR7/CD25/CD127/CD95/CD27 panel). Reverse transcription of all isolated RNA meant that expressed TCRB transcripts were sequenced. Assay: immunoSEQ multiplex PCR; the TCRdb copy retains only in-frame clones and omits some. This sample has some 19,000 clones, with approximately 50% found just once. The chain joins TRBV2 to TRBJ2-1; 7 bases match TRBD2. The sequenced sample was stem cell memory CD4+ T cells from blood. This clonotype was sampled from a man between 18 and 35 years old in good health. The CDR3 loop reads CASIRGGSYNEQFF. The DNA for the CDR3 is TGTGCCAGCATCCGGGGAGGGTCCTACAATGAGCAGTTCTTC.